The present T cell receptor (beta chain) was sequenced within a study of blood T cell repertoires in COVID-19. Study-level information: Sources were T cells, B-cell-depleted T cells, or PBMCs; the material itself was cDNA or gDNA.

V was trimmed by 5 bases and J by 0 bases, leaving 8 bases between them. This CDR3 is 13 amino acids long. CDR1 and CDR2 from the germline V gene are LNHDA and SQIVND (reference sequence). Methods used by the authors: By means of reference gene primer amplification, nucleated cell counts were estimated. The protocol was immunoSEQ multiplex PCR, while the TCRdb copy is restricted to in-frame clones and leaves out a portion. The V and J calls and clone size are taken from that table; D and trimming were inferred from the DNA. The sample consists of some 120,000 clones, 85% to 90% of them appearing once.

This chain links TRBV19 with TRBJ2-7; D gene uncertain. Material for sequencing was peripheral blood. The clonotype originates from a man in his sixties or seventies with active or convalescent COVID-19. CDR3: CASSRPPSYEQYF. The CDR3 nucleotides read TGTGCCAGTAGTCGTCCCCCCTCCTACGAGCAGTACTTC.